The clone carrying this TCR beta chain was seen ten or more times. Trimming at V came to 5 bases and at J to 5 bases, leaving 8 bases not matched to a gene. Germline values: CDR1 SGHNT, CDR2 YENEEA. The CDR3 length is 15 residues. Preparation of the TCRbeta library was carried out with unique molecular identifiers. TCRdb recomputed calls from the PCR reads with MiXCR, one row per CDR3 protein. The sample includes 240,000 or so distinct CDR3 sequences, 12% of them seen just once. These data come from a study of T-cell reconstitution after alpha-beta-depleted transplantation in children. The rearrangement uses TRBV11-3 and TRBJ2-3; 9 bases are shared with TRBD2. The TCR comes from a human donor who donated a stem cell graft to a child with acute lymphoblastic leukemia. The sample consisted of PBMCs from the stem cell graft donor, taken from the stem cell graft. For the CDR3, the DNA is TGTGCCAGCAGCGGTAGCGGGAGAGGCGGAGATACGCAGTATTTT. It encodes CASSGSGRGGDTQYF. The entire variable domain, with the rest obtained from reference TRBV11-3 and TRBJ2-3, is as follows: EAGVVQSPRYKIIEKKQPVAFWCNPISGHNTLYWYLQNLGQGPELLIRYENEEAVDDSQLPKDRFSAERLKGVDSTLKIQPAELGDSAVYLCASSGSGRGGDTQYFGPGTRLTVL.